This entry lists 20 T cell receptor beta chains sequenced from one sample in a study of CD8+CD57+ T cells in acquired aplastic anemia. Before being chosen for sequencing, patients had shown CD8+CD57+ cell expansion by flow cytometry. The template for TCR beta VDJ and CDR3 sequence profiling was genomic DNA. Using its own MiXCR run on the reads, TCRdb lists one record per CDR3 protein. In the table there are about half a million distinct CDR3 sequences, around a third of which are singletons. What was sequenced was sorted CD4+, CD8+, or CD8+CD57+ T cells (not recorded which) from PBMCs. Source of these receptors: a human donor with aplastic anemia.

The chain uses TRBV11-2 and TRBJ2-1, with 10 nucleotides matching TRBD2. With V trimmed by 0 bases and J by 0 bases, 8 bases remained unmatched. The CDR3 spans 19 residues. Germline V gives CDR1 SGHAT, CDR2 FQNNGV. DNA of the CDR3: TGTGCCAGCAGCTTAGATCTCCTAGCGGGGGTCAGCTCCTACAATGAGCAGTTCTTC. Amino acid sequence: CASSLDLLAGVSSYNEQFF.

This chain links TRBV12-3 or TRBV12-4 with TRBJ1-4; 10 positions match TRBD1. V was clipped by 8 bases and J by 3 bases; unmatched bases: 9. The CDR3 length is 16 residues. The CDR3 DNA reads as TGTGCCAGCGCTTCCGGGACAGGGGCCCCTAATGAAAAACTGTTTTTT. It is translated as CASASGTGAPNEKLFF.

The rearrangement links TRBV20-1 to TRBJ2-3; 7 positions agree with TRBD2. The length of the CDR3 is 15 residues. The germline V gene has CDR1 DFQATT and CDR2 SNEGSKA (reference sequence). In nucleotides, the CDR3 is TGCACCCTAGAGGGCCGGACTAGAGGCACAGATACGCAGTATTTT. This translates into CTLEGRTRGTDTQYF.

This clonotype was observed many times. The rearrangement links TRBV20-1 to TRBJ2-7; 8 nucleotides match TRBD2. The V gene end was trimmed by 5 bases and the J gene end by 6 bases; junction bases not matched to a gene: 12. The V gene's germline CDR1 is DFQATT and CDR2 SNEGSKA (reference sequence). The CDR3 length is 14 residues. This chain's CDR3 is CSARPGAGAGEQYF. CDR3 nucleotide sequence: TGCAGTGCTCGCCCCGGAGCGGGAGCGGGCGAGCAGTACTTC.

This clonotype was recorded at least ten times. The rearrangement uses TRBV9 and TRBJ2-3; weak D call: TRBD2 (6 bases). In germline, CDR1 is SGDLS, CDR2 YYNGEE. The V end was cut by 0 bases, the J end by 1 base, with 15 bases between. This CDR3 region has 17 residues. The CDR3 region has the DNA TGTGCCAGCAGCGTAGGACAAGCGGGTATGGGCACAGATACGCAGTATTTT. Translated, it gives CASSVGQAGMGTDTQYF.

Turning to this clonotype: At one of its ends the junction is not consistent with the germline gene, which may arise from a read error. DNA for the CDR3: TGTGCCAGCACGGTATTAGGGGGTGGAAACACCATATGTTTT. This encodes CASTVLGGGNTICF. The rearrangement joins TRBV12-3 or TRBV12-4 to TRBJ1-3, with a weak D call TRBD1 (6 bases). The CDR3 spans 14 residues.

Points on this clonotype: A read error may produce the germline difference seen at one junction end. The genes are TRBV2 and TRBJ2-5, with D maybe TRBD2 (7 bases). The germline V gene encodes CDR1 SNHLY and CDR2 FYNNEI. The CDR3 loop spans 13 amino acids. CDR3 in amino acids: CASGGGGQETRYF. The CDR3 DNA follows: TGTGCCAGCGGGGGGGGCGGTCAAGAGACCCGGTACTTC.

In the case of this clonotype: A read error may account for a junction end that differs from germline. The chain employs TRBV25-1 and TRBJ1-1; unclear D gene. Germline CDR1 and CDR2: MGHDK and SYGVNS. The CDR3 runs to 19 residues. As DNA, the CDR3 is TGTGCCAGCAGTCCTCCGGGTGTCGGGGTAACCCCTGTGAACACTGAAGCCTTCTTT. Translating gives CASSPPGVGVTPVNTEAFF. The complete variable domain, with remaining parts taken from reference TRBV25-1 and TRBJ1-1, reads EADIYQTPRYLVIGTGKKITLECSQTMGHDKMYWYQQDPGMELHLIHYSYGVNSTEKGDLSSESTVSRIRTEHFPLTLESARPSHTSQYLCASSPPGVGVTPVNTEAFFGQGTRLTVV.

This clonotype came up once. The rearrangement uses TRBV25-1 and TRBJ1-5; 7 nucleotides agree with TRBD1. Per the germline V gene, CDR1 is MGHDK and CDR2 is SYGVNS. With V trimmed by 6 bases and J by 2 bases, 4 bases remained unmatched. This CDR3 contains 14 residues. This CDR3 reads CASRKGACNQPQHF. CDR3 DNA sequence: TGTGCCAGCAGGAAGGGGGCCTGCAATCAGCCCCAGCATTTT.

This clonotype has only a few counts. This chain joins TRBV24-1 and TRBJ1-2; D is perhaps TRBD1 (6 bases). Germline V lookup: CDR1 KGHDR, CDR2 SFDVKD. The ends were cut back, 6 bases at V and 4 bases at J, with 11 bases in the middle. The CDR3 length is 13 residues. CDR3 amino acids: CATSQGMGYGYTF. The CDR3 DNA is TGTGCCACCAGTCAGGGGATGGGCTATGGCTACACCTTC.

This clonotype was recorded at least ten times. DNA for the CDR3: TGCAGCGTTGGACAGGACTATGGCTACACCTTC. Translated, it gives CSVGQDYGYTF. The chain couples TRBV29-1 to TRBJ1-2; D is perhaps TRBD1 (6 bases). Trimming pared 4 bases from V and 3 bases from J, leaving 6 bases between. The CDR3 consists of 11 residues. In germline, CDR1 is SQVTM, CDR2 ANQGSEA.

The sample holds many counts of this clonotype. This chain uses TRBV24-1 with TRBJ2-2; possible D gene TRBD2, 6 bases. V was cut by 4 bases and J by 5 bases, with 10 bases left in between. Germline-derived CDR1 and CDR2 are KGHDR and SFDVKD. CDR3 length: 14 amino acids. The CDR3 protein is CATSDPGGTGELFF. CDR3 bases: TGTGCCACCAGTGACCCCGGGGGAACCGGGGAGCTGTTTTTT.

V usage is TRBV30 and J usage is TRBJ1-3; no reliable D call. Trimming left V 5 bases short and J 8 bases short, with 7 bases between. Germline values: CDR1 GTSNPN, CDR2 SVGIG (reference sequence). The CDR3 extends over 10 amino acids. CDR3 sequence reads: CAWGRDTIYF. The CDR3 DNA sequence: TGTGCCTGGGGTAGGGACACCATATATTTT.

In this sample, this clonotype turned up many times. The V gene is TRBV5-1, the J gene TRBJ2-7; 9 nucleotides line up with TRBD1. This CDR3 is built from 13 residues. In germline, CDR1 is SGHRS, CDR2 YFSETQ. V lost 1 base and J lost 5; bases outside the gene matches: 1. For the CDR3, the DNA is TGCGCCAGCAGCTTGACAGGGGGCCACGAGCAGTACTTC. It specifies CASSLTGGHEQYF.

This clonotype was seen a few times. The chain joins TRBV11-2 to TRBJ2-1, with TRBD1 matching 7 bases. Unmatched junction bases numbered 13, after V lost 4 bases and J lost 1 base. This CDR3 is 18 amino acids long. Germline CDR1 SGHAT, CDR2 FQNNGV. CDR3 in amino acids: CASSSEPRDRRSYNEQFF. CDR3 DNA sequence: TGTGCCAGCAGCTCAGAACCGAGGGACAGACGATCCTACAATGAGCAGTTCTTC.

This clonotype showed up just a few times. This rearrangement joins TRBV6-5 to TRBJ2-3; 9 bases map to TRBD2. In germline, CDR1 is MNHEY, CDR2 SVGAGI. The junction had 5 bases not matched to a gene; V was cut back by 2 bases and J by 5 bases. CDR3 size: 15 residues. The CDR3 spells CASSYVAGGKDTQYF. The CDR3 DNA sequence: TGTGCCAGCAGTTACGTGGCGGGGGGGAAAGATACGCAGTATTTT.

This clonotype has only a few counts. A clone one base away is much larger, so this may be a read error. The chain joins TRBV25-1 to TRBJ2-2; the D gene is possibly TRBD2 (5 bases). This CDR3 has 12 residues. Germline values: CDR1 MGHDK, CDR2 SYGVNS. CDR3 sequence reads: CASSEYDGEPFF. The CDR3 DNA is TGTGCCAGCAGTGAATATGACGGGGAGCCGTTTTTT.

As for this clonotype: This may stem from a read error, because a much larger clone lies one nucleotide away. This CDR3 is CASSESSWREGLYSEQFF. The CDR3, as DNA: TGCGCCAGCAGTGAGTCGAGTTGGCGGGAGGGGTTATACAGTGAGCAGTTCTTC. The rearrangement links TRBV10-2 to TRBJ2-1; 9 bases are a match to TRBD2. The germline V gene has CDR1 WSHSY and CDR2 SAAADI. The CDR3 totals 18 residues.

This clonotype was counted at least ten times. This chain joins TRBV7-2 and TRBJ1-5, with D hard to call. CDR3 size: 13 residues. Germline-derived CDR1 and CDR2 are SGHTA and FQGNSA. V was shortened by 3 bases and J by 6 bases, with 9 bases between the two germline ends. CDR3 nucleotide sequence: TGTGCCAGCAGCTTCGGTGGATCTCAGCCCCAGCATTTT. Amino acids: CASSFGGSQPQHF.

The genes are TRBV7-2 and TRBJ2-7, with 11 positions matching TRBD2. CDR3 length equals 17 residues. CDR1 and CDR2 (germline): SGHTA, FQGNSA. V lost 6 bases and J lost 5; bases outside the gene matches: 15. CDR3 DNA: TGTGCCAGCAGTCACCACCGGGGTAGCGGGAGGGCGGACGAGCAGTACTTC. Protein sequence: CASSHHRGSGRADEQYF. The whole variable domain, remainder taken from reference TRBV7-2 and TRBJ2-7, is GAGVSQSPSNKVTEKGKDVELRCDPISGHTALYWYRQSLGQGLEFLIYFQGNSAPDKSGLPSDRFSAERTGGSVSTLTIQRTQQEDSAVYLCASSHHRGSGRADEQYFGPGTRLTVT.